The 21 T cell receptor beta chains below were found in one sample sequenced in a study of graft-versus-host responses after intestinal transplantation (dated by TCRdb to the early 2020s). Preparation of the library involved the immunoSEQ multiplex PCR assay. The table was pulled from immuneACCESS by TCRdb, which kept in-frame rearrangements only. Such tables lose some clones; where checked, under half of the loss comes from unresolved V genes, and the rest has no known cause. This sample has 71,000 or so clones in its table, and 90% of those were observed once. The leading ten clones occupy approximately 1.3% of the sample. Taken with the paper, the label for time point translates to: cells obtained before transplantation from donor or recipient. Their antigen targets remain unknown. The sequencing used unstimulated CD8+ T cells sorted from spleen or lymph node cells, collected before intestinal transplant. The receptors were sampled from a human donor who received an intestinal transplant.

V usage is TRBV5-3 and J usage is TRBJ2-7, with D possibly matching TRBD2 (5 bases). TRBV5-3 is an open reading frame, and its role is uncertain. This CDR3 contains 15 residues. V lost 4 bases and J 2 bases, leaving 16 bases between the germline ends. The CDR3 loop reads CARSGREGTPYEQYF. DNA of the CDR3: TGTGCCAGAAGCGGTCGGGAAGGCACCCCCTACGAGCAGTACTTC.

The rearrangement uses TRBV6-5 and TRBJ1-5; 8 nucleotides align to TRBD1. CDR3 size: 15 residues. CDR1 is MNHEY and CDR2 is SVGAGI in the germline V gene. V dropped 5 bases and J dropped 1; count of bases not matched to a gene: 4. The CDR3, as DNA: TGTGCCAGCAGTATAACAGGGGGGAGCAATCAGCCCCAGCATTTT. Its translation is CASSITGGSNQPQHF.

V and J are TRBV27 and TRBJ2-3; the match to TRBD1 covers 7 bases. There are 12 residues in the CDR3. V was pared by 7 bases and J by 6 bases, with 4 bases of the junction left unmatched. CDR1 and CDR2 from the germline V gene are MNHEY and SMNVEV (reference sequence). CDR3 sequence reads: CASTGDSDTQYF. The CDR3 bases are TGTGCCAGCACCGGGGACAGTGATACGCAGTATTTT.

The J gene is TRBJ2-5, the V gene TRBV5-5; TRBD1 aligns across 12 bases. Looked up from germline, CDR1 is SGHKS and CDR2 is YYEKEE (reference sequence). With 5 bases clipped from V and 4 bases from J, the junction kept 6 bases outside the gene matches. CDR3 length equals 15 residues. CDR3 in DNA: TGTGCCAGCAGTCGGGACAGGGGGCTGGGAGAGACCCAGTACTTC. It codes for CASSRDRGLGETQYF. Drawing the rest from reference TRBV5-5 and TRBJ2-5, the complete variable domain is DAGVTQSPTHLIKTRGQQVTLRCSPISGHKSVSWYQQVLGQGPQFIFQYYEKEERGRGNFPDRFSARQFPNYSSELNVNALLLGDSALYLCASSRDRGLGETQYFGPGTRLLVL.

Only one count was recorded for this clone. The chain's CDR3 is CASSPTGSTDTQYF. The CDR3 DNA sequence: TGTGCCAGCAGCCCAACCGGGTCCACAGATACGCAGTATTTT. This chain uses TRBV7-9 with TRBJ2-3; D gene uncertain. CDR3 length: 14 amino acids. The V gene's germline CDR1 is SEHNR and CDR2 FQNEAQ (reference sequence). Trimming removed 5 bases from V and 2 bases from J, with 11 bases in between.

The rearrangement joins TRBV21-1 to TRBJ2-5; TRBD2, the table's D call, was not compared with the DNA. TRBV21-1 is a pseudogene locus. The CDR3 has 15 amino acids. This CDR3 is CASSKECTGNETQYF. The CDR3 nucleotides are TGTGCCAGCAGCAAAGAATGCACCGGGAATGAGACCCAGTACTTC.

In this sample, this clone turned up a few times. The gene calls are TRBV5-6 and TRBJ2-1, with TRBD1 identical over 9 bases. With V trimmed by 2 bases and J by 15 bases, 12 bases remained unmatched. CDR3 length: 14 residues. Germline CDR1 SGHDT, CDR2 YYEEEE. The CDR3 region is CASSFGTGPTVWFF. In DNA, the CDR3 is TGTGCCAGCAGCTTCGGGACAGGGCCCACCGTGTGGTTCTTC.

The chain employs TRBV9 and TRBJ2-1; 9 nucleotides agree with TRBD2. The V gene's germline CDR1 is SGDLS and CDR2 YYNGEE. The V gene end was trimmed by 3 bases and the J gene end by 9 bases; junction bases not matched to a gene: 1. CDR3 length: 12 residues. CDR3 sequence reads: CASSAAGGEQFF. The CDR3 DNA reads TGTGCCAGCAGCGCAGCGGGGGGTGAGCAGTTCTTC. Supplemented by reference TRBV9 and TRBJ2-1, the full variable domain reads DSGVTQTPKHLITATGQRVTLRCSPRSGDLSVYWYQQSLDQGLQFLIQYYNGEERAKGNILERFSAQQFPDLHSELNLSSLELGDSALYFCASSAAGGEQFFGPGTRLTVL.

This sequence joins TRBV4-1 and TRBJ1-1, with TRBD1 identical over 7 bases. The CDR3 totals 15 residues. The germline V gene encodes CDR1 MGHRA and CDR2 YSYEKL. The V gene end was trimmed by 3 bases and the J gene end by 7 bases; junction bases not matched to a gene: 11. The CDR3 region has the DNA TGCGCCAGCAGCCAGTCCCCAGGGGGTTTTGGTGAAGCTTTCTTT. Translation gives CASSQSPGGFGEAFF.

This clone was seen a few times. The V call is TRBV7-9, the J call TRBJ2-7; possibly TRBD2 for D (7 bases). The CDR3 runs 12 residues. V gave up 4 bases and J gave up 6 bases, with 10 bases separating them. Germline assignment: CDR1 SEHNR and CDR2 FQNEAQ (reference sequence). The CDR3 reads CASSWGGGEQYF. The CDR3 DNA reads TGTGCCAGCAGCTGGGGGGGCGGCGAGCAGTACTTC.

The rearrangement links TRBV5-1 to TRBJ1-2; D remains ambiguous. V dropped 4 bases and J dropped 2 bases, with 21 bases sitting between them. Germline V gene lookup returns CDR1 SGHRS and CDR2 YFSETQ. CDR3 size: 17 residues. CDR3 in DNA: TGCGCCAGCAGCCATAGAAGCCTCGGAGGTTCGAACTATGGCTACACCTTC. Encoded protein: CASSHRSLGGSNYGYTF.

CDR3 DNA sequence: TGTGCCAGCAGACTAGGGCTTGCAACTAATGAAAAACTGTTTTTT. This codes for CASRLGLATNEKLFF. The chain carries TRBV6-6 and TRBJ1-4; D is unresolved. CDR3 length: 15 amino acids. V was clipped by 6 bases and J by 0 bases, with 11 bases between them. In germline, CDR1 is MNHNY, CDR2 SVGAGI (reference sequence).

J is TRBJ2-7 and V is TRBV6-4, with D possibly TRBD1 on 6 matching bases. The germline V gene encodes CDR1 MRHNA and CDR2 SNTAGT. Trimming cost V 1 base and J 6 bases, with 10 bases left between them. CDR3 length: 13 amino acids. CDR3 sequence: CASSDLQGGEQYF. DNA for the CDR3: TGTGCCAGCAGTGACTTACAGGGTGGCGAGCAGTACTTC.

This clone was detected only once. The chain couples TRBV2 to TRBJ1-2; maybe TRBD1 (6 bases). Germline CDR1 and CDR2: SNHLY and FYNNEI. This CDR3 comprises 12 residues. The ends were cut back, 7 bases at V and 8 bases at J, with 14 bases in the middle. The CDR3 coding sequence is TGTGCCAGCACCTCCGGGACAATCGGCTACACCTTC. It encodes CASTSGTIGYTF.

V is TRBV9 and J is TRBJ2-7; the D gene is possibly TRBD2 (5 bases). V lost 7 bases and J 3 bases, leaving 8 bases between the germline ends. Germline V lookup: CDR1 SGDLS, CDR2 YYNGEE. This CDR3 region has 11 residues. CDR3 loop: CASGSLYEQYF. CDR3 sequence (DNA): TGTGCCAGCGGGAGCCTCTACGAGCAGTACTTC.

In this sample, this clone turned up a few times. The rearrangement joins TRBV4-1 to TRBJ2-2; D unclear. Germline CDR1 reads MGHRA; CDR2 reads YSYEKL. With 0 bases removed from V and 7 bases from J, the gap between germline ends came to 6 bases. This CDR3 spans 13 amino acids. Here the CDR3 reads CASSQDLIGELFF. The CDR3 DNA sequence: TGCGCCAGCAGCCAAGATCTTATCGGGGAGCTGTTTTTT.

The rearrangement uses TRBV6-1 and TRBJ1-5; D is perhaps TRBD1 (5 bases). Germline lookup yields CDR1 MNHNS and CDR2 SASEGT. The CDR3 is 15 residues long. V lost 5 bases, J lost 5 bases, and 16 bases lay in between. CDR3 DNA sequence: TGTGCCAGCAGTCTGAACCGGGACTTTGATCAGCCCCAGCATTTT. Its protein is CASSLNRDFDQPQHF.

The genes are TRBV10-3 and TRBJ2-1; 9 positions match TRBD2. This CDR3 comprises 14 residues. CDR1 and CDR2 (germline): ENHRY, SYGVKD. With V trimmed by 2 bases and J by 9 bases, 5 bases remained unmatched. The CDR3 loop reads CAISEGGGAPEQFF. The CDR3, as DNA: TGTGCCATCAGTGAGGGCGGGGGGGCCCCTGAGCAGTTCTTC.

The rearrangement links TRBV5-6 to TRBJ2-3, with a weak D call TRBD2 (6 bases). The germline V and J ends were trimmed by 5 bases and 6 bases, with 16 bases remaining between them. The CDR3 totals 14 residues. Germline CDR1 SGHDT, CDR2 YYEEEE. The chain's CDR3 is CASSGGSTPDTQYF. The DNA of the CDR3 is TGTGCCAGCAGTGGGGGGTCCACCCCGGATACGCAGTATTTT. The full variable domain, its missing parts supplied by reference TRBV5-6 and TRBJ2-3, is DAGVTQSPTHLIKTRGQQVTLRCSPKSGHDTVSWYQQALGQGPQFIFQYYEEEERQRGNFPDRFSGHQFPNYSSELNVNALLLGDSALYLCASSGGSTPDTQYFGPGTRLTVL.

The V gene is TRBV9, the J gene TRBJ2-2, with D tentatively TRBD1 (5 bases). CDR1 is SGDLS, CDR2 YYNGEE, per germline. The CDR3 extends over 12 amino acids. Trimming left V 6 bases short and J 4 bases short, with 7 bases between. This CDR3 reads CASKGVTGELFF. CDR3 nucleotides: TGTGCCAGCAAAGGGGTCACCGGGGAGCTGTTTTTT.

This clone was counted once. V is TRBV27 and J is TRBJ2-7; 9 nucleotides line up with TRBD1. CDR3 length: 14 amino acids. The V gene end was trimmed by 5 bases and the J gene end by 6 bases; junction bases not matched to a gene: 8. Germline values: CDR1 MNHEY, CDR2 SMNVEV (reference sequence). The CDR3 sequence is CASSITGTGSEQYF. The CDR3 DNA sequence: TGTGCCAGCAGTATTACCGGGACAGGGAGCGAGCAGTACTTC.